A single sample gave rise to the 24 T cell receptor beta chains below, sequenced in a study of glioma-infiltrating T cells. TCR alpha and beta CDR3 regions were amplified from RNA using iRepertoire nested multiplex PCR. MiXCR, applied by TCRdb to the multiplex PCR reads, yields one record per CDR3 protein. The sample has around 10,000 distinct CDR3 sequences; approximately 58% are singletons. Material for sequencing was glioma tissue, nonneoplastic brain tissue, or PBMCs (not recorded which). Receptor source: a human donor with low-grade glioma or glioblastoma, undergoing nonglioma brain surgery, or in good health (not recorded which).

This clonotype is medium-sized (0.01 to 0.1%). The rearrangement joins TRBV12-3 or TRBV12-4 to TRBJ2-7; 9 nucleotides align to TRBD1. The ends lost 1 base at V and 3 bases at J; junction bases unmatched: 4. The CDR3 has 15 amino acids. Written as DNA, the CDR3 is TGTGCCAGCAGTTTAGGCGGGACAGGGAGCTACGAGCAGTACTTC. Translation gives CASSLGGTGSYEQYF.

For this clonotype: Its ends do not fully match the called genes, so a read error is possible. V usage is TRBV12-3 or TRBV12-4 and J usage is TRBJ2-1; D gene ambiguous. The CDR3 extends over 13 amino acids. The CDR3 sequence: CASRGLAGDLQSF. CDR3 nucleotides: TGTGCCAGCAGGGGATTAGCAGGAGATTTGCAGTCCTTC.

Judged by abundance, this clonotype is medium-sized. This chain uses TRBV3-1 with TRBJ1-5; D uncertain. Germline assignment: CDR1 LGHDT and CDR2 YNNKEL (reference sequence). V dropped 5 bases and J dropped 3 bases, with 11 bases sitting between them. The CDR3 is made up of 14 amino acids. The CDR3 here is CASSIRVNNQPQHF. The CDR3, as DNA: TGTGCCAGCAGCATCCGGGTCAACAATCAGCCCCAGCATTTT. Full variable domain (rest looked up from reference TRBV3-1 and TRBJ1-5): DTAVSQTPKYLVTQMGNDKSIKCEQNLGHDTMYWYKQDSKKFLKIMFSYNNKELIINETVPNRFSPKSPDKAHLNLHINSLELGDSAVYFCASSIRVNNQPQHFGDGTRLSIL.

This clonotype was found many times. This chain links TRBV7-9 with TRBJ2-7; 12 bases align to TRBD1. The CDR3 length is 14 residues. Trimming at V came to 1 base and at J to 6 bases, leaving 1 base not matched to a gene. Germline CDR1 reads SEHNR; CDR2 reads FQNEAQ (reference sequence). This chain's CDR3 is CASSLEGQGAEQYF. CDR3 DNA: TGTGCCAGCAGCTTAGAGGGACAGGGGGCCGAGCAGTACTTC.

Concerning this clonotype itself: The junction departs from germline at one end; a sequencing error may be responsible. CDR3 DNA sequence: TGCGCCAGCGGCCAAGATTTACCCTGGCGAAAGGCAGATACGCAGTATTTT. Its protein product is CASGQDLPWRKADTQYF. The rearrangement joins TRBV4-1 to TRBJ2-3; no firm D call. The CDR3 is 17 amino acids. Germline CDR1 is MGHRA and CDR2 is YSYEKL.

This clonotype is labeled medium-sized. The chain is built from TRBV27 and TRBJ2-2; a possible D gene is TRBD2 (6 bases). CDR1 is MNHEY and CDR2 is SMNVEV in the germline V gene (reference sequence). Trimming removed 3 bases from V and 7 bases from J, with 12 bases in between. This CDR3 is built from 14 residues. The CDR3 bases are TGTGCCAGCAGTTTGTGGGCGCGGGGCGGGGAGCTGTTTTTT. It specifies CASSLWARGGELFF.

At least ten counts were recorded for this clonotype. This may come from a read error, since a much larger clone is one base off. The V gene is TRBV11-2, the J gene TRBJ2-3, with a tentative D call TRBD2 (5 bases). V shed 0 bases and J shed 6 bases, with 19 bases lying between them. Germline assignment: CDR1 SGHAT and CDR2 FQNNGV. The CDR3 consists of 17 residues. The CDR3 region is CASSLDNSVRARDTQYF. The DNA of the CDR3 is TGTGCCAGCAGCTTAGATAATAGCGTGAGGGCCCGGGATACGCAGTATTTT.

This clonotype is medium-sized within its sample. The chain has TRBV2 and TRBJ2-5; 8 nucleotides line up with TRBD2. With 7 bases clipped from V and 7 bases from J, the junction kept 11 bases outside the gene matches. The CDR3 has 14 residues. CDR1 is SNHLY and CDR2 is FYNNEI in the germline V gene. The CDR3 spells CASKKSGSAWTQYF. The CDR3, as DNA: TGTGCCAGCAAAAAGAGCGGGAGCGCCTGGACCCAGTACTTC. Based on the CDR3 plus reference TRBV2 and TRBJ2-5, the full variable domain is EPEVTQTPSHQVTQMGQEVILRCVPISNHLYFYWYRQILGQKVEFLVSFYNNEISEKSEIFDDQFSVERPDGSNFTLKIRSTKLEDSAMYFCASKKSGSAWTQYFGPGTRLLVL.

The V gene is TRBV6-2 or TRBV6-3, the J gene TRBJ2-7; D possibly corresponds to TRBD1 (5 bases). The V end was cut by 6 bases, the J end by 4 bases, with 13 bases between. The CDR3 loop spans 13 amino acids. Germline V gene sequence: CDR1 MNHEY, CDR2 SVGEGT. Here the CDR3 reads CASREDTLYEQYF. DNA for the CDR3: TGTGCCAGCAGAGAGGACACTTTGTACGAGCAGTACTTC.

This clonotype occurred once. The chain recombines TRBV27 with TRBJ1-5; 8 bases line up with TRBD1. The CDR3 is 15 residues long. J gave up 1 base and V 5 bases, and 4 bases lay outside the gene matches. CDR1 MNHEY and CDR2 SMNVEV come from the germline V gene (reference sequence). The CDR3, as DNA: TGTGCCAGCAGTGGAAACAGGGGGAGCAATCAGCCCCAGCATTTT. This translates into CASSGNRGSNQPQHF.

Concerning this clonotype itself: Germline is not matched at one junction end, which may reflect a read error. This chain uses TRBV6-1 with TRBJ2-5, with D perhaps assigned TRBD1 or TRBD2 (6 bases each). The CDR3 runs 15 residues. Looked up from germline, CDR1 is MNHNS and CDR2 is SASEGT. CDR3 DNA sequence: TGTGCCAGCAGGGGGGGCCTAGAGGGCCAAGAGACCAAGTACTTC. This codes for CASRGGLEGQETKYF.

Details on this clonotype: This sequence may be a read error, since a much larger clone differs from it by one base. The V call is TRBV14, the J call TRBJ2-5; 8 nucleotides line up with TRBD2. Germline V lookup: CDR1 SGHDN, CDR2 FVKESK. J lost 1 base, V lost 4 bases, and 5 bases had no gene match. The CDR3 runs 15 residues. CDR3 loop: CASSPLTSVQETQYF. CDR3 DNA sequence: TGTGCCAGCAGCCCTCTGACTAGCGTCCAAGAGACCCAGTACTTC.

This clonotype counts as medium-sized. V usage is TRBV28 and J usage is TRBJ1-1; TRBD1 is a possible D gene (5 bases). With 5 bases removed from V and 8 bases from J, the gap between germline ends came to 12 bases. The CDR3 has 12 amino acids. Germline V gene data show CDR1 as MDHEN and CDR2 as SYDVKM. The DNA for the CDR3 is TGTGCCAGCAGTCTGAGACAGTTAGAAGCTTTCTTT. It translates to CASSLRQLEAFF.

This clonotype was picked up many times. The rearrangement links TRBV25-1 to TRBJ2-5; weak D call: TRBD2 (6 bases). V lost 3 bases to trimming and J lost 5 bases, with 13 bases between them. This CDR3 comprises 14 residues. CDR1 is MGHDK and CDR2 is SYGVNS in the germline V gene. The CDR3 sequence: CASSDRMRGETQYF. The DNA of the CDR3 is TGTGCCAGCAGTGATCGGATGCGGGGTGAGACCCAGTACTTC.

CDR3 DNA sequence: TGTGCCAGCAGTGTGGCGGAGGACACCGGGGAGCTGTTTTTT. Translated, it gives CASSVAEDTGELFF. This chain connects TRBV12-3 or TRBV12-4 to TRBJ2-2; tentatively, D is TRBD2 (5 bases). CDR3 length equals 14 residues. Trimming left V 5 bases short and J 3 bases short, with 10 bases between.

J is TRBJ1-5 and V is TRBV28; no firm D call. Germline-derived CDR1 and CDR2 are MDHEN and SYDVKM. The germline V and J ends were trimmed by 5 bases and 11 bases, with 16 bases remaining between them. This CDR3 is built from 13 residues. The CDR3 bases are TGTGCCAGCAGTCCACTGGGAGGGCAGGCCCAGCATTTT. It yields the protein CASSPLGGQAQHF.

In its sample, this clonotype was seen many times. The CDR3 is CASSRGAEYNEQFF. The CDR3 region has the DNA TGTGCCAGCAGTCGGGGGGCGGAGTACAATGAGCAGTTCTTC. This rearrangement joins TRBV12-3 or TRBV12-4 to TRBJ2-1; D is perhaps TRBD2 (7 bases). V lost 5 bases, J lost 4 bases, and 12 bases lay in between. The CDR3 consists of 14 residues.

In this sample, this clonotype is medium-sized (0.01 to 0.1%). At one of its ends the junction is not consistent with the germline gene, which may arise from a read error. The rearrangement joins TRBV6-1 to TRBJ2-7; D gene ambiguous. In germline, CDR1 is MNHNS, CDR2 SASEGT. This CDR3 has 11 amino acids. The CDR3 DNA reads as TGTGCCAGCAGTGGCGACCGAAAACGGAACTTC. It encodes CASSGDRKRNF.

This clonotype was found a few times. The chain links TRBV27 to TRBJ2-7; TRBD1 agrees at 8 bases. J lost 12 bases, V lost 2 bases, and 15 bases had no gene match. Germline V gene data show CDR1 as MNHEY and CDR2 as SMNVEV (reference sequence). CDR3 length equals 15 residues. In DNA, the CDR3 is TGTGCCAGCAGTTTACTTTACGACAGGGGTTACGAGTGGTACTTC. It codes for CASSLLYDRGYEWYF.

Within the sample, this clonotype is medium-sized. V gene TRBV11-2 combines with J gene TRBJ2-3; TRBD2 matches 11 bases. Germline loops: CDR1 SGHAT, CDR2 FQNNGV. The CDR3 runs 17 residues. V was clipped by 0 bases and J by 6 bases; unmatched bases: 8. CDR3 nucleotides: TGTGCCAGCAGCTTAGATAATAGCGGGAGGGCCCGGGATACGCAGTATTTT. It codes for CASSLDNSGRARDTQYF. The variable domain in full, completed from reference TRBV11-2 and TRBJ2-3, reads EAGVAQSPRYKIIEKRQSVAFWCNPISGHATLYWYQQILGQGPKLLIQFQNNGVVDDSQLPKDRFSAERLKGVDSTLKIQPAKLEDSAVYLCASSLDNSGRARDTQYFGPGTRLTVL.

This chain connects TRBV3-1 to TRBJ1-4, with unresolved D. Trimming stripped 5 bases from V and 3 bases from J, with 16 bases between. CDR3 length equals 16 residues. Looked up from germline, CDR1 is LGHDT and CDR2 is YNNKEL (reference sequence). The CDR3 loop is CASSISAESANEKLFF. In DNA form, the CDR3 reads TGTGCCAGCAGCATCTCGGCTGAAAGCGCTAATGAAAAACTGTTTTTT.

The chain carries TRBV5-4 and TRBJ1-6; D is unresolved. Trimming removed 4 bases at V and 17 bases at J, with 22 bases between. Germline V gives CDR1 SGHNT, CDR2 YYREEE (reference sequence). This CDR3 comprises 14 residues. This chain's CDR3 is CASSQQGRNSPFHF. In nucleotides, the CDR3 is TGTGCCAGCAGCCAACAAGGGAGGAATTCGCCCTTCCACTTT. Using reference TRBV5-4 and TRBJ1-6 for the parts outside the CDR3, the full variable domain is ETGVTQSPTHLIKTRGQQVTLRCSSQSGHNTVSWYQQALGQGPQFIFQYYREEENGRGNFPPRFSGLQFPNYSSELNVNALELDDSALYLCASSQQGRNSPFHFGNGTRLTVT.

This clonotype appeared many times. V is TRBV7-9 and J is TRBJ1-2; tentatively, D is TRBD1 (5 bases). V was pared by 5 bases and J by 6 bases, with 16 bases between. The germline gives CDR1 SEHNR, CDR2 FQNEAQ (reference sequence). There are 14 residues in the CDR3. CDR3 bases: TGTGCCAGCAGCCCTAGGGCAGGGAGAGATGGCTACACCTTC. It yields the protein CASSPRAGRDGYTF. Complete variable domain (other parts from reference TRBV7-9 and TRBJ1-2): DTGVSQNPRHKITKRGQNVTFRCDPISEHNRLYWYRQTLGQGPEFLTYFQNEAQLEKSRLLSDRFSAERPKGSFSTLEIQRTEQGDSAMYLCASSPRAGRDGYTFGSGTRLTVV.

This chain uses TRBV11-3 with TRBJ2-2, with no clear D. V was cut by 2 bases and J by 5 bases, with 9 bases left in between. This CDR3 is built from 14 residues. From germline, CDR1 is SGHNT and CDR2 YENEEA. CDR3 sequence: CASSLRLLTGELFF. The CDR3 DNA sequence: TGTGCCAGCAGCTTAAGGCTTCTTACCGGGGAGCTGTTTTTT.